One and the same sample provided the 5 T cell receptor beta chains below, sequenced in a study of immune characterization of retroperitoneal liposarcoma. One entry per CDR3 protein results from TCRdb running MiXCR on the PCR reads. The data contain over 10,000 distinct CDR3 sequences, 47% of them singletons. The material sequenced was tumor tissue. The receptors were sampled from a female donor with retroperitoneal liposarcoma.

Many counts were recorded for this clonotype. The chain joins TRBV7-2 to TRBJ1-4; D not resolved. This CDR3 contains 13 residues. Trimming pared 5 bases from V and 4 bases from J, leaving 8 bases between. CDR1 is SGHTA, CDR2 FQGNSA, per germline. The CDR3 DNA reads as TGTGCCAGCAGCCGCTCCCGTAATGAAAAACTGTTTTTT. Protein: CASSRSRNEKLFF.

A few counts support this clonotype. The CDR3 DNA is TGTGCAACAGGGATCTCCTACAATGAGCAGTTCTTC. It codes for CATGISYNEQFF. The chain combines TRBV11-1 with TRBJ2-1; tentatively, D is TRBD1 (6 bases). The CDR3 extends over 12 amino acids. Germline V lookup: CDR1 SGHAT, CDR2 FQDESV (reference sequence).

The chain carries TRBV27 and TRBJ2-7, with D perhaps matching TRBD1 (6 bases). Trimming took 6 bases from V and 0 from J, leaving 12 bases between them. This CDR3 is built from 14 residues. Per the germline V gene, CDR1 is MNHEY and CDR2 is SMNVEV (reference sequence). The CDR3 here is CASSQTGSSYEQYF. DNA for the CDR3: TGTGCCAGCAGCCAGACAGGCAGCTCCTACGAGCAGTACTTC.

This chain links TRBV7-3 with TRBJ2-3; 12 positions agree with TRBD2. The DNA end lines up better with TRBJ2-7; the J call may be wrong. This CDR3 is built from 17 residues. The germline CDR1 and CDR2 sequences are SGHTA and FQGTGA. The CDR3 DNA follows: TGTGCCAGCAGCTCCTGGACTAGCGGGGACCTGCTCGGGGAGCAGTACTTC. Translated, it gives CASSSWTSGDLLGEQYF.

The genes are TRBV6-5 and TRBJ2-1; TRBD2 is a possible D gene (5 bases). This CDR3 contains 14 residues. The V end was cut by 4 bases, the J end by 8 bases, with 15 bases between. Germline CDR1 reads MNHEY; CDR2 reads SVGAGI. The CDR3 is CASSLDSRWDEQFF. In DNA form, the CDR3 reads TGTGCCAGCAGTTTGGACTCCCGGTGGGATGAGCAGTTCTTC.